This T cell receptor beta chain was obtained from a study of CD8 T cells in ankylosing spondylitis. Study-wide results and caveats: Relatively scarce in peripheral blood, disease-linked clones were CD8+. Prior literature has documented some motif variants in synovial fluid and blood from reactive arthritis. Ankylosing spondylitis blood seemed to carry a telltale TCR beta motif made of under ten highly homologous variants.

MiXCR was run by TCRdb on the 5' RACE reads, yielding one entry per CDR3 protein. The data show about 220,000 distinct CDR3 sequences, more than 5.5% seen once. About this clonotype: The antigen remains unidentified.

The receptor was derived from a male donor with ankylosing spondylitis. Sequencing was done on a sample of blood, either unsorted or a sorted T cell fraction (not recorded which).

The CDR3 loop is CASSFWQGNTGELFF. CDR3 coding DNA: TGTGCCAGCAGTTTTTGGCAGGGAAACACCGGGGAGCTGTTTTTT. The V call is TRBV12-3 or TRBV12-4, the J call TRBJ2-2; a weak D match, TRBD1 (5 bases). Trimming removed 3 bases from V and 2 bases from J, with 10 bases in between. The CDR3 is made up of 15 amino acids.